Detailed here is one TCR beta chain. Germline assignment: CDR1 SNHLY and CDR2 FYNNEI. The CDR3 has 16 amino acids. V was shortened by 6 bases and J by 8 bases, with 23 bases between the two germline ends. This specimen belongs to a study of blood T cell repertoires in COVID-19. Study as a whole: Specimens from acute and convalescent COVID-19 originated in the United States, Italy and Spain. In each case, the material was cDNA or gDNA derived from T cells, B-cell-depleted T cells, or PBMCs.

As processed by the authors: The authors estimated nucleated cell counts from reference gene primer amplification. Sequencing was performed with immunoSEQ multiplex PCR; in TCRdb, only in-frame clones are kept and a portion is missing. The DNA gave D and trimming, while V, J and clone size come from that table. The sample lists over 130,000 clones; approximately 90% were seen once. Sequencing was carried out using peripheral blood. The sequence was obtained from an elderly woman with acute or convalescent COVID-19. The V call is TRBV2, the J call TRBJ2-1; TRBD1 is a possible D gene (6 bases). CDR3 sequence: CASSHRVLRGADEQFF. CDR3 bases: TGTGCCAGCAGCCACAGGGTTCTCCGGGGAGCGGATGAGCAGTTCTTC.